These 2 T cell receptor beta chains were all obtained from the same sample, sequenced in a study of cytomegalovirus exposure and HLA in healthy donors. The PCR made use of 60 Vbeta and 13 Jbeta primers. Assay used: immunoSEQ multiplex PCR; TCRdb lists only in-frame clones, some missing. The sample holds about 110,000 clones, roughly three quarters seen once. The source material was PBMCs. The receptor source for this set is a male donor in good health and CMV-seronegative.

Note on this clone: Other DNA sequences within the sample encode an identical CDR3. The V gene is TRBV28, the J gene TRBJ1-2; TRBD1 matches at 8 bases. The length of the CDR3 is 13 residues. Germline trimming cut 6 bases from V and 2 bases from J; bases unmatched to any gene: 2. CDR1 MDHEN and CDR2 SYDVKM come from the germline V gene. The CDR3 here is CASSRTGNYGYTF. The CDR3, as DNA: TGTGCCAGCAGCCGGACAGGGAACTATGGCTACACCTTC.

The CDR3 is CASSLGAYESYGYTF. CDR3 DNA sequence: TGCGCCAGCAGCTTGGGGGCCTACGAGAGCTATGGCTACACCTTC. The chain is built from TRBV5-1 and TRBJ1-2; D remains ambiguous. The CDR3 covers 15 residues. Germline assignment: CDR1 SGHRS and CDR2 YFSETQ. V lost 0 bases, J lost 4 bases, and 13 bases lay in between.